What follows are 13 T cell receptor beta chains derived from one specimen sequenced in a study of cytomegalovirus exposure and HLA in healthy donors. The primer mix had 60 Vbeta and 13 Jbeta primers. Sequencing used immunoSEQ multiplex PCR; TCRdb keeps in-frame clones, though not all of them. Seen here are over 120,000 clones, nearly 10% observed once, and the top ten hold 1.5% to 2%. The sequenced sample consisted of PBMCs. The origin of the receptors is a man aged 50-60 years in good health and CMV-seronegative.

This clone showed up just a few times. V is TRBV29-1 and J is TRBJ2-5, with TRBD2 matching 7 bases. CDR1 SQVTM and CDR2 ANQGSEA come from the germline V gene. The CDR3 runs to 12 residues. V was clipped by 4 bases and J by 4 bases; unmatched bases: 3. The CDR3 bases are TGCAGCGTTGGCTCTAGCGGAGAGACCCAGTACTTC. Translation: CSVGSSGETQYF.

The gene calls are TRBV11-3 and TRBJ2-7, with D perhaps matching TRBD2 (5 bases). Deletions cut 5 bases from V and 2 bases from J, with 13 bases between. CDR3 length: 14 amino acids. Germline-derived CDR1 and CDR2 are SGHNT and YENEEA. CDR3 in DNA: TGTGCCAGCAGCCGGGAACAAGCGCCCTACGAGCAGTACTTC. Protein sequence: CASSREQAPYEQYF. Full variable domain (missing parts from reference TRBV11-3 and TRBJ2-7): EAGVVQSPRYKIIEKKQPVAFWCNPISGHNTLYWYLQNLGQGPELLIRYENEEAVDDSQLPKDRFSAERLKGVDSTLKIQPAELGDSAVYLCASSREQAPYEQYFGPGTRLTVT.

This clone came up a few times. This chain links TRBV6-1 with TRBJ2-2; TRBD1 matches 7 bases. The CDR3 runs 17 residues. The V gene end was trimmed by 3 bases and the J gene end by 4 bases; junction bases not matched to a gene: 11. CDR1 is MNHNS and CDR2 is SASEGT in the germline V gene. The CDR3 bases are TGTGCCAGCAGTGATTGGTTCGGGACAGTCCTCACCGGGGAGCTGTTTTTT. Protein product: CASSDWFGTVLTGELFF.

This clone was detected a few times. The chain links TRBV28 to TRBJ2-1; D gene ambiguous. The CDR3 contains 15 residues. Germline V gene lookup returns CDR1 MDHEN and CDR2 SYDVKM. Trimming stripped 3 bases from V and 4 bases from J, with 13 bases between. The CDR3 reads CASSLQARLYNEQFF. The CDR3 nucleotides read TGTGCCAGCAGTTTGCAGGCCCGCCTTTACAATGAGCAGTTCTTC. The entire variable domain, with the rest obtained from reference TRBV28 and TRBJ2-1, is as follows: DVKVTQSSRYLVKRTGEKVFLECVQDMDHENMFWYRQDPGLGLRLIYFSYDVKMKEKGDIPEGYSVSREKKERFSLILESASTNQTSMYLCASSLQARLYNEQFFGPGTRLTVL.

There are a few counts of this clone. The chain uses TRBV5-1 and TRBJ1-1, with D possibly being TRBD1 (5 bases). The CDR3 length is 12 residues. The germline V and J ends were trimmed by 1 base and 7 bases, with 8 bases remaining between them. Germline V gives CDR1 SGHRS, CDR2 YFSETQ. CDR3 DNA: TGCGCCAGCAGCTTGTTGGGGCTTGAAGCTTTCTTT. This codes for CASSLLGLEAFF.

This clone has a handful of counts. The chain couples TRBV7-9 to TRBJ2-7; no definite D call. The V end lost 4 bases, the J end lost 0 bases, and 13 bases lay between the germline ends. Germline V gene data show CDR1 as SEHNR and CDR2 as FQNEAQ (reference sequence). This CDR3 comprises 15 residues. CDR3 protein: CASSSTMILSYEQYF. CDR3 DNA sequence: TGTGCCAGCAGCTCTACCATGATCCTCTCCTACGAGCAGTACTTC.

This clone was observed a few times. The CDR3 loop is CASSSSGTDEQETQYF. The CDR3 bases are TGTGCCAGCAGCTCCTCCGGGACAGACGAACAAGAGACCCAGTACTTC. The chain carries TRBV5-6 and TRBJ2-5; 7 positions agree with TRBD1. The CDR3 has 16 amino acids. Trimming took 3 bases from V and 2 from J; bases not matched to a gene: 10. From germline, CDR1 is SGHDT and CDR2 YYEEEE.

This clone was detected a few times. The chain recombines TRBV14 with TRBJ2-7; 13 bases match TRBD2. Germline V gives CDR1 SGHDN, CDR2 FVKESK. V lost 4 bases, J lost 6 bases, and 9 bases stayed unmatched. CDR3 length: 16 amino acids. The chain's CDR3 is CASSLGTSGGAFEQYF. The CDR3 DNA follows: TGTGCCAGCAGCCTAGGCACTAGCGGGGGGGCCTTCGAGCAGTACTTC.

The rearrangement uses TRBV28 and TRBJ1-6; 7 bases are a match to TRBD1. Per the germline V gene, CDR1 is MDHEN and CDR2 is SYDVKM. The V and J ends lost 11 bases and 7 bases, in that order; junction bases with no gene match: 8. This CDR3 spans 13 amino acids. The CDR3 DNA reads as TGTGCCGGGAAGACAGGGATGAATTCACCCCTCCACTTT. It translates to CAGKTGMNSPLHF.

This sequence joins TRBV4-2 and TRBJ2-1, with 10 bases lining up with TRBD2. V lost 4 bases, J lost 6 bases, and 6 bases stayed unmatched. The V gene's germline CDR1 is LGHNA and CDR2 YNFKEQ. The CDR3 is 15 amino acids. CDR3 sequence (DNA): TGTGCCAGCAGCCTCCGGACTAGCGGTCCCAATGAGCAGTTCTTC. Residues: CASSLRTSGPNEQFF.

This clone was seen more than once but under ten times. The rearrangement uses TRBV28 and TRBJ1-2, with unresolved D. The CDR3 has 16 amino acids. V lost 5 bases, J lost 4 bases, and 20 bases lay in between. Germline lookup yields CDR1 MDHEN and CDR2 SYDVKM. CDR3 in amino acids: CASSISLLEGTYGYTF. CDR3 bases: TGTGCCAGCAGTATCTCCCTGTTAGAGGGAACCTATGGCTACACCTTC.

Ten or more counts support this clone. The chain joins TRBV7-2 to TRBJ2-7, with 7 bases matching TRBD1. Unmatched junction bases numbered 9, after V lost 5 bases and J lost 5 bases. The CDR3 spans 14 residues. Looked up from germline, CDR1 is SGHTA and CDR2 is FQGNSA. The CDR3 region is CASSPETGPNEQYF. The DNA of the CDR3 is TGTGCCAGCAGCCCGGAGACAGGGCCCAACGAGCAGTACTTC.

The chain joins TRBV2 to TRBJ2-7, with 8 bases matching TRBD1. CDR1 is SNHLY, CDR2 FYNNEI, per germline. The length of the CDR3 is 14 residues. Losses at the gene ends were 6 bases for V and 3 bases for J; bases not matched to a gene: 7. In DNA form, the CDR3 reads TGTGCCAGCAGGGAGACAGGGGCTGTCTACGAGCAGTACTTC. It encodes CASRETGAVYEQYF.